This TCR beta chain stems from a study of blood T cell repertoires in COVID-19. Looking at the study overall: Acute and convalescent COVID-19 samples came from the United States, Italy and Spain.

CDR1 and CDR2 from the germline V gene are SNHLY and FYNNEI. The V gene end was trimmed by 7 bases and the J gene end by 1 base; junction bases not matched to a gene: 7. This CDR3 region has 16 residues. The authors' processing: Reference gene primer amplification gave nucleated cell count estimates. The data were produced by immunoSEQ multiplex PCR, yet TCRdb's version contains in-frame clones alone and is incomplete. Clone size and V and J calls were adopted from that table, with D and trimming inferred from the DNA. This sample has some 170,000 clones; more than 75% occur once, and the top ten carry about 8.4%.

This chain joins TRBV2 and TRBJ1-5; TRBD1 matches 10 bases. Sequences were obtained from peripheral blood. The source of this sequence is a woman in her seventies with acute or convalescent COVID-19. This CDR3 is CASKPLGQGSNQPQHF. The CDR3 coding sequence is TGTGCCAGCAAGCCATTGGGACAGGGGAGCAATCAGCCCCAGCATTTT.